Below, 12 T cell receptor beta chains from the same sample are listed, as sequenced in a study of cytomegalovirus exposure and HLA in healthy donors. With 60 Vbeta and 13 Jbeta primers, the PCR was carried out. TCRdb's copy holds only in-frame clones and misses some; the assay was immunoSEQ multiplex PCR. The data hold approximately 93,000 clones, with 75% to 80% observed a single time. What was sequenced was PBMCs. All receptors derive from a middle-aged woman in good health and CMV-seronegative.

This clone was seen a single time. The DNA for the CDR3 is TGTGCCAGCAGCCATGACACGCTTTACGAGCAGTACTTC. Translated, it gives CASSHDTLYEQYF. The rearrangement links TRBV7-9 to TRBJ2-7; D gene uncertain. Germline-derived CDR1 and CDR2 are SEHNR and FQNEAQ (reference sequence). V was clipped by 5 bases and J by 4 bases, with 12 bases between them. There are 13 residues in the CDR3.

Comments on this clone: At one end the junction does not follow the germline gene, possibly because of a read error. CDR3 sequence reads: CASSLTGTAKAF. CDR3 coding DNA: TGTGCCAGCAGTTTAACCGGGACAGCGAAAGCCTTC. V is TRBV28 and J is TRBJ1-2; 7 bases fit TRBD1. Germline values: CDR1 MDHEN, CDR2 SYDVKM. This CDR3 has 12 amino acids.

This clone has only a few counts. V gene TRBV5-5 combines with J gene TRBJ1-1; D not resolved. In germline, CDR1 is SGHKS, CDR2 YYEKEE (reference sequence). Trimming cost V 2 bases and J 3 bases, with 11 bases left between them. The CDR3 extends over 14 amino acids. CDR3 coding DNA: TGTGCCAGCAGCTTTTTGTCGAGGGACACTGAAGCTTTCTTT. This gives the protein CASSFLSRDTEAFF.

The gene calls are TRBV7-8 and TRBJ2-2; 8 bases are a match to TRBD1. Looked up from germline, CDR1 is SGHVS and CDR2 is FQNEAQ. V was pared by 5 bases and J by 6 bases, with 5 bases of the junction left unmatched. The CDR3 contains 14 residues. The CDR3 DNA sequence: TGTGCCAGCAGCCCCAGGACAGGGTCCGGGGAGCTGTTTTTT. Its protein product is CASSPRTGSGELFF.

The chain carries TRBV5-6 and TRBJ2-1; D perhaps matches TRBD2 (6 bases). Germline CDR1 and CDR2: SGHDT and YYEEEE. CDR3 size: 15 residues. The V end lost 2 bases, the J end lost 7 bases, and 16 bases lay between the germline ends. The CDR3 here is CASSFPGAGLNEQFF. The CDR3 region has the DNA TGTGCCAGCAGCTTCCCAGGCGCGGGGTTAAATGAGCAGTTCTTC.

The V and J genes are TRBV30 and TRBJ1-1, with 8 bases fitting TRBD1. With V trimmed by 2 bases and J by 5 bases, 7 bases remained unmatched. The germline gives CDR1 GTSNPN, CDR2 SVGIG (reference sequence). The CDR3 has 14 residues. CDR3: CAWSKRQGSTEAFF. The CDR3 DNA sequence: TGTGCCTGGAGTAAGCGACAGGGGAGTACTGAAGCTTTCTTT. Drawing the rest from reference TRBV30 and TRBJ1-1, the complete variable domain is SQTIHQWPATLVQPVGSPLSLECTVEGTSNPNLYWYRQAAGRGLQLLFYSVGIGQISSEVPQNLSASRPQDRQFILSSKKLLLSDSGFYLCAWSKRQGSTEAFFGQGTRLTVV.

The chain links TRBV29-1 to TRBJ2-1; 9 nucleotides align to TRBD1. Germline V gene lookup returns CDR1 SQVTM and CDR2 ANQGSEA. V lost 3 bases, J lost 10 bases, and 7 bases stayed unmatched. This CDR3 has 13 amino acids. The CDR3 DNA reads TGCAGCGTTGATGGGACAGGGACTTACGAGCAGTTCTTC. Its translation: CSVDGTGTYEQFF.

The genes are TRBV6-5 and TRBJ1-4; the match to TRBD1 covers 7 bases. Per the germline V gene, CDR1 is MNHEY and CDR2 is SVGAGI. CDR3 size: 14 residues. The J segment lost 7 bases and the V segment lost 6 bases, leaving 8 bases of the junction unmatched. The CDR3 sequence: CASRRDRSSEKLFF. The CDR3 DNA reads TGTGCCAGCAGAAGGGACAGATCGTCTGAAAAACTGTTTTTT.

The V gene is TRBV6-1, the J gene TRBJ1-2; a weak D match, TRBD1 (5 bases). Trimming stripped 6 bases from V and 8 bases from J, with 19 bases between. This CDR3 comprises 14 residues. Germline CDR1 MNHNS, CDR2 SASEGT. Here the CDR3 reads CASSGGRESGGYTF. The CDR3 DNA follows: TGTGCCAGCAGCGGCGGCAGGGAATCAGGAGGCTACACCTTC.

In its sample, this clone was seen many times. V and J are TRBV6-1 and TRBJ2-3; 7 bases map to TRBD2. V lost 7 bases, J lost 3 bases, and 10 bases stayed unmatched. CDR1 and CDR2 from the germline V gene are MNHNS and SASEGT. The CDR3 extends over 15 amino acids. The CDR3 here is CASTTQDGGTDTQYF. The CDR3 region has the DNA TGTGCCAGCACTACACAAGACGGGGGGACAGATACGCAGTATTTT.

The chain is built from TRBV5-4 and TRBJ2-5, with a possible D match to TRBD1 (6 bases). From germline, CDR1 is SGHNT and CDR2 YYREEE (reference sequence). Trimming removed 2 bases from V and 5 bases from J, with 13 bases in between. CDR3 length equals 14 residues. The CDR3 loop reads CASSFGGAGETQYF. CDR3 sequence (DNA): TGTGCCAGCAGCTTTGGGGGCGCCGGGGAGACCCAGTACTTC.

The V call is TRBV19, the J call TRBJ2-5; 9 positions agree with TRBD2. The CDR3 is 15 amino acids. Germline CDR1 LNHDA, CDR2 SQIVND (reference sequence). The trim removed 1 base at V and 0 bases at J, leaving 0 bases unmatched. The CDR3 bases are TGTGCCAGTAGTATAGGCGGGGGGGACCAAGAGACCCAGTACTTC. It yields the protein CASSIGGGDQETQYF. The whole variable domain, filled in from reference TRBV19 and TRBJ2-5, reads DGGITQSPKYLFRKEGQNVTLSCEQNLNHDAMYWYRQDPGQGLRLIYYSQIVNDFQKGDIAEGYSVSREKKESFPLTVTSAQKNPTAFYLCASSIGGGDQETQYFGPGTRLLVL.